This paragraph covers one T cell receptor beta chain sequence. The assay was immunoSEQ multiplex PCR, and TCRdb's table has in-frame clones only and misses some. The sample contains over 150,000 clones, roughly 85% of which appear only once. The data originate from a study of cytomegalovirus exposure and HLA in healthy donors. Germline-derived CDR1 and CDR2 are MDHEN and SYDVKM. The CDR3 is 12 residues long. V was shortened by 11 bases and J by 0 bases, with 10 bases between the two germline ends. Sample: PBMCs. The chain has TRBV28 and TRBJ1-1; D gene ambiguous. This TCR was sampled from a man aged 18 to 35 in good health and CMV-seropositive. For the CDR3, the DNA is TGTGCCTGTAACGGGGTGAACACTGAAGCTTTCTTT. Encoded protein: CACNGVNTEAFF.